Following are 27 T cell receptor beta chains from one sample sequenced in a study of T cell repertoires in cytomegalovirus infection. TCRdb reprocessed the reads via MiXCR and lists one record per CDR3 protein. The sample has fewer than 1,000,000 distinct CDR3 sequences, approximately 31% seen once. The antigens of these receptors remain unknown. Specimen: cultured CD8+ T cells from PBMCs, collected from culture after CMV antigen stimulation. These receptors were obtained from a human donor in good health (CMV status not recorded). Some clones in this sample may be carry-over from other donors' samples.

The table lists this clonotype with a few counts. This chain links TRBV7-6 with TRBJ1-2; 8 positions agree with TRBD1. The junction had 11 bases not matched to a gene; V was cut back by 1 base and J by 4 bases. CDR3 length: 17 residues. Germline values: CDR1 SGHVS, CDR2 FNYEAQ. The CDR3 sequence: CASSLEGPTGGAYGYTF. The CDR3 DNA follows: TGTGCCAGCAGCTTAGAGGGTCCAACAGGGGGGGCCTATGGCTACACCTTC.

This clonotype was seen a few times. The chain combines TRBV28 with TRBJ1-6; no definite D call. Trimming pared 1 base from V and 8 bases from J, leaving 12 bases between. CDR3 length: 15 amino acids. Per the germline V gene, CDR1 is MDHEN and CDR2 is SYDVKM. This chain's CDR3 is CASSLSAGRDSPLHF. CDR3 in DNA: TGTGCCAGCAGTTTATCAGCGGGCCGGGATTCACCCCTCCACTTT. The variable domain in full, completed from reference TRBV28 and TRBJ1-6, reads DVKVTQSSRYLVKRTGEKVFLECVQDMDHENMFWYRQDPGLGLRLIYFSYDVKMKEKGDIPEGYSVSREKKERFSLILESASTNQTSMYLCASSLSAGRDSPLHFGNGTRLTVT.

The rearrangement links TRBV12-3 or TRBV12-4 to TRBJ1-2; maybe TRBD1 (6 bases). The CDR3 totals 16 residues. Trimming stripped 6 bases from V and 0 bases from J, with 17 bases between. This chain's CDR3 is CASSSRTATTNYGYTF. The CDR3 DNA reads TGTGCCAGCAGCTCCAGGACAGCTACAACTAACTATGGCTACACCTTC.

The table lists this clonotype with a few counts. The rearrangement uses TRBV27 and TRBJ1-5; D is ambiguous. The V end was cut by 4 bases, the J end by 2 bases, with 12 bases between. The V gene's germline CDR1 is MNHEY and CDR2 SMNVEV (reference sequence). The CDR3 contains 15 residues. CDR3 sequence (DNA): TGTGCCAGCAGTTCCGACTTAATCGGCAATCAGCCCCAGCATTTT. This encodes CASSSDLIGNQPQHF.

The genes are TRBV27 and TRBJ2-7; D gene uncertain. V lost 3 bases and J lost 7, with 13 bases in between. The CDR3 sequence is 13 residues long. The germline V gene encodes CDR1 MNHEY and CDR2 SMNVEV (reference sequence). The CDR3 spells CASSLPKLGEQYF. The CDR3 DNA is TGTGCCAGCAGTTTGCCGAAACTTGGTGAGCAGTACTTC.

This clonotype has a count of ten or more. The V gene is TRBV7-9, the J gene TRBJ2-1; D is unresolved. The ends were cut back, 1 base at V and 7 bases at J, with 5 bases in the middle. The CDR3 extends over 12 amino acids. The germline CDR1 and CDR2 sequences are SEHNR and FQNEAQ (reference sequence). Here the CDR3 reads CASSLGENEQFF. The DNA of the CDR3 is TGTGCCAGCAGCTTAGGAGAGAATGAGCAGTTCTTC.

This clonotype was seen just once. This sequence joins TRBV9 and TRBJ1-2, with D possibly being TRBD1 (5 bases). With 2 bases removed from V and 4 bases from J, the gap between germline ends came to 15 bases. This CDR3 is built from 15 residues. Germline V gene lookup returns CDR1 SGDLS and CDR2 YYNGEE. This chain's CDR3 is CASSVTPQDFYGYTF. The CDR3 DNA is TGTGCCAGCAGCGTGACACCACAGGATTTCTATGGCTACACCTTC.

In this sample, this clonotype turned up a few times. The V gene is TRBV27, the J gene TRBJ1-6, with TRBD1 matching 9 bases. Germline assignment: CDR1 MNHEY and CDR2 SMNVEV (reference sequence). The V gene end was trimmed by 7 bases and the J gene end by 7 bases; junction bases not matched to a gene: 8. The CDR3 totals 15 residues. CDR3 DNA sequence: TGTGCCAGCACCATAAGCACAGGGGGCAATTCACCCCTCCACTTT. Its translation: CASTISTGGNSPLHF.

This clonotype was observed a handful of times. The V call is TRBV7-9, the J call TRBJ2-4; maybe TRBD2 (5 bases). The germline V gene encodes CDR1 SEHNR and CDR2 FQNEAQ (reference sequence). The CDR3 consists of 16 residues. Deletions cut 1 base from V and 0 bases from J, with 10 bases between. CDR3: CASSLVAGLAKNIQYF. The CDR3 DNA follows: TGTGCCAGCAGCTTAGTTGCAGGACTAGCCAAAAACATTCAGTACTTC.

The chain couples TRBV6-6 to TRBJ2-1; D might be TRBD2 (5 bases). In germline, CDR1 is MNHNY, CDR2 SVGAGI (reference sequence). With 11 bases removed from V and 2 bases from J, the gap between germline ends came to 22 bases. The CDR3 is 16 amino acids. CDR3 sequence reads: CAAAPVRGGTYNEQFF. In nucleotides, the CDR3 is TGTGCCGCGGCACCAGTCCGGGGTGGAACCTACAATGAGCAGTTCTTC.

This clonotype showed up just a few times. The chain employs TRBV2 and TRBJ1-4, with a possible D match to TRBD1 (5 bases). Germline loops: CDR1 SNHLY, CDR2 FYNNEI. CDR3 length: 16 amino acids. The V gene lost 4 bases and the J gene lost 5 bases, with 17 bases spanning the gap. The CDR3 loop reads CASSGGTVKPNEKLFF. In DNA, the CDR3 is TGTGCCAGCAGTGGGGGGACGGTGAAACCAAATGAAAAACTGTTTTTT.

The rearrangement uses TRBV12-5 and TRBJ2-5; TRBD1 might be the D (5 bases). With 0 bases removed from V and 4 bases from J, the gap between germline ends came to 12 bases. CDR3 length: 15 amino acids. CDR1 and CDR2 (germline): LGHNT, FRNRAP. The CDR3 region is CASGLVSTGIETQYF. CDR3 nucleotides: TGTGCTAGTGGTTTGGTATCAACAGGAATAGAGACCCAGTACTTC.

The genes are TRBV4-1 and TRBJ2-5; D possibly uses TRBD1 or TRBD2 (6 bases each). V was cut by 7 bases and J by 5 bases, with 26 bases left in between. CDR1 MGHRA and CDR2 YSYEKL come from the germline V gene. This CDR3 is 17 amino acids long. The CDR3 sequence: CASKEGGLSGLDETQYF. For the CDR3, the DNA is TGCGCCAGCAAGGAGGGGGGCCTCTCTGGGTTGGATGAGACCCAGTACTTC.

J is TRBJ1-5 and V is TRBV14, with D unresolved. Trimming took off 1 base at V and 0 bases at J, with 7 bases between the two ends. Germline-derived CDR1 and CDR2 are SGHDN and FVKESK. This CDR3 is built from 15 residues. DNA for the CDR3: TGTGCCAGCAGCCAAGGCCCAGATAGCAATCAGCCCCAGCATTTT. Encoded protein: CASSQGPDSNQPQHF.

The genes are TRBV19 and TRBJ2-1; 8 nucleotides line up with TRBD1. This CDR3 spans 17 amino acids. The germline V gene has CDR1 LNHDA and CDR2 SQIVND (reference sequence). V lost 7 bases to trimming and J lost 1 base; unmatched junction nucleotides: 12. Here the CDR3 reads CASKLDRGVGSYNEQFF. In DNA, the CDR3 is TGTGCCAGTAAGTTAGACAGGGGAGTGGGGTCCTACAATGAGCAGTTCTTC.

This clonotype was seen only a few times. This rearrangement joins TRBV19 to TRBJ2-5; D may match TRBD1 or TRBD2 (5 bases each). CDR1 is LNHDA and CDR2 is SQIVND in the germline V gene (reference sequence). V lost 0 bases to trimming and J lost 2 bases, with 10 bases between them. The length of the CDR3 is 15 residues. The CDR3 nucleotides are TGTGCCAGTAGTATAGATCAGGGACCGCAAGAGACCCAGTACTTC. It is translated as CASSIDQGPQETQYF.

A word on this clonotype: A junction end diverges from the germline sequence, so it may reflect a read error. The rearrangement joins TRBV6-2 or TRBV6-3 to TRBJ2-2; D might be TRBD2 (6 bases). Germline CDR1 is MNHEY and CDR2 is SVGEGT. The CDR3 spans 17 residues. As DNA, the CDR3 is TGTGCCAGCAGTTACCCAGAGGCGGGGTTGAACACCAGGGAGCTGTTTTTT. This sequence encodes CASSYPEAGLNTRELFF.

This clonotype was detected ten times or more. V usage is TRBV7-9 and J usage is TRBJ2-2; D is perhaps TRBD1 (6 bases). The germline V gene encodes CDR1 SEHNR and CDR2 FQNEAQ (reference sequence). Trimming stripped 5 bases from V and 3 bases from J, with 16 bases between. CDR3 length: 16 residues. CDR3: CASSLLSGDHTGELFF. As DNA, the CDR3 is TGTGCCAGCAGCCTCCTGTCAGGGGATCACACCGGGGAGCTGTTTTTT.

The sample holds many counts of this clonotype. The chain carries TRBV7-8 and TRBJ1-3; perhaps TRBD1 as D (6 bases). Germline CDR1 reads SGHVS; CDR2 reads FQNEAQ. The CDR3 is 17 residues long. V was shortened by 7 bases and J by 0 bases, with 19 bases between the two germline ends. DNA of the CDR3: TGTGCCAGCACCCTACGGGACATGTTTTTCTCTGGAAACACCATATATTTT. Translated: CASTLRDMFFSGNTIYF.

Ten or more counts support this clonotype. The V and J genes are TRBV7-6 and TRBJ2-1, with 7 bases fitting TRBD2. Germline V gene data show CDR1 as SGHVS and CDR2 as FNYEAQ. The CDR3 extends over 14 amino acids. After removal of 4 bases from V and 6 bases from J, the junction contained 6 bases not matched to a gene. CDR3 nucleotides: TGTGCCAGCAGCTCCCTGAGCGGGGCCAATGAGCAGTTCTTC. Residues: CASSSLSGANEQFF.

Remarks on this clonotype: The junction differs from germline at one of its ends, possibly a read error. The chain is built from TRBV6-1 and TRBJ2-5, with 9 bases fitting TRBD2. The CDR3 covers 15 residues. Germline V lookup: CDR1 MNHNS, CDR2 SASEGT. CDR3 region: CASSQAGGGVETQYF. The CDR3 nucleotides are TGTGCCAGCAGTCAAGCGGGGGGCGGGGTTGAGACCCAGTACTTC.

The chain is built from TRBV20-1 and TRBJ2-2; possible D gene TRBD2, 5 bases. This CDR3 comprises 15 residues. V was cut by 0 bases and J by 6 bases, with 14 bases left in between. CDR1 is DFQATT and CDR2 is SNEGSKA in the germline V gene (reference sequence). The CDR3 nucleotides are TGCAGTGCTAGAGATCTTGAGGGTTCCGCCGGGGAGCTGTTTTTT. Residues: CSARDLEGSAGELFF.

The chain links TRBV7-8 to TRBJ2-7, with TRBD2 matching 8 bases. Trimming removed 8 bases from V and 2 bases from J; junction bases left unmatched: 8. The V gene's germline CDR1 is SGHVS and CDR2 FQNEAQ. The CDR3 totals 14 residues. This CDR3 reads CASSPPAGAYEQYF. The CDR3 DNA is TGTGCCAGCTCCCCTCCAGCGGGGGCCTACGAGCAGTACTTC.

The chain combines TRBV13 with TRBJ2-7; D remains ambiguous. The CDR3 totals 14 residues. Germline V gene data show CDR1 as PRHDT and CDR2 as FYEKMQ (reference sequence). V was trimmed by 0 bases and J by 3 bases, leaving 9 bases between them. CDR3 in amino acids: CASSLGLKGYEQYV. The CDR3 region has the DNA TGTGCCAGCAGCTTAGGCCTAAAAGGCTACGAGCAGTACGTC.

The CDR3 DNA is TGCAGTGCCCTGGCACAGGGGGGGAGCTCCTACGAGCAGTACGTC. Translated: CSALAQGGSSYEQYV. V gene TRBV20-1 combines with J gene TRBJ2-7; maybe TRBD1 (8 bases). Trimming shortened V by 6 bases and J by 0 bases, and 18 bases separated the two germline ends. This CDR3 region has 15 residues. Per the germline V gene, CDR1 is DFQATT and CDR2 is SNEGSKA (reference sequence).

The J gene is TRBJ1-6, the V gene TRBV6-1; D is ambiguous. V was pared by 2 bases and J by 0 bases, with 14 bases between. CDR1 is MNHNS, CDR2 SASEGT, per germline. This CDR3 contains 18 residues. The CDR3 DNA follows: TGTGCCAGCAGTGAAATACTAAGTTTGATCTCCTATAATTCACCCCTCCACTTT. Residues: CASSEILSLISYNSPLHF.

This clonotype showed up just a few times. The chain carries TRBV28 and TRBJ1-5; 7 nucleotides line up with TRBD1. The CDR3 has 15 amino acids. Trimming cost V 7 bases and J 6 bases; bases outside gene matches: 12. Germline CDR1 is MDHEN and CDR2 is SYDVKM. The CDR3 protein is CASIKGQGVGQPQHF. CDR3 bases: TGTGCCAGCATCAAGGGGCAGGGGGTTGGTCAGCCCCAGCATTTT.